These 13 T cell receptor beta chains share one sample of origin, sequenced in a study of cytomegalovirus exposure and HLA in healthy donors. The PCR employed 60 Vbeta primers together with 13 Jbeta primers. Sequencing used immunoSEQ multiplex PCR; TCRdb keeps in-frame clones, though not all of them. The data show 210,000 or so clones, approximately 80% seen once. Sequencing was done on a sample of PBMCs. These receptors all stem from a girl under 18 in good health and CMV-seronegative.

V is TRBV5-4 and J is TRBJ1-1; 10 nucleotides match TRBD1. CDR1 and CDR2 from the germline V gene are SGHNT and YYREEE (reference sequence). The CDR3 length is 18 residues. Trimming cost V 2 bases and J 5 bases; bases outside gene matches: 15. CDR3 in DNA: TGTGCCAGCAGCTTACCGATGGGACAGGGGTCCTCTGTGACTGAAGCTTTCTTT. This codes for CASSLPMGQGSSVTEAFF.

This clone was seen only once. This chain links TRBV5-1 with TRBJ1-2; maybe TRBD1 (5 bases). The CDR3 spans 13 residues. Germline values: CDR1 SGHRS, CDR2 YFSETQ. V lost 4 bases, J lost 3 bases, and 10 bases lay in between. The CDR3 region has the DNA TGCGCCAGCAGCGTACAGGTTGACTATGGCTACACCTTC. Translating gives CASSVQVDYGYTF.

The chain links TRBV5-6 to TRBJ2-7, with TRBD2 matching over 10 bases. The V gene end was trimmed by 4 bases and the J gene end by 5 bases; junction bases not matched to a gene: 18. The germline CDR1 and CDR2 sequences are SGHDT and YYEEEE. This CDR3 is 18 amino acids long. DNA for the CDR3: TGTGCCAGCAGCAACAGACTAGCGGGCGGCATTGGGGCACACGAGCAGTACTTC. It is translated as CASSNRLAGGIGAHEQYF.

This chain uses TRBV6-1 with TRBJ2-3, with 10 positions matching TRBD2. The CDR3 is 15 residues long. Germline-derived CDR1 and CDR2 are MNHNS and SASEGT. Trimming at V came to 4 bases and at J to 3 bases, leaving 4 bases not matched to a gene. The CDR3 DNA is TGTGCCAGCAGTGTGTCTAGCGGGGGAACAGATACGCAGTATTTT. It translates to CASSVSSGGTDTQYF.

In this sample, this clone turned up a few times. The V call is TRBV5-4, the J call TRBJ1-2; D is uncertain. CDR1 is SGHNT, CDR2 YYREEE, per germline (reference sequence). This CDR3 spans 14 amino acids. The V gene lost 6 bases and the J gene lost 6 bases, with 18 bases spanning the gap. The CDR3 DNA reads TGTGCCAGCAACCCACCGGGGAGGGATGATGGCTACACCTTC. Its protein is CASNPPGRDDGYTF.

The J gene is TRBJ2-7, the V gene TRBV5-5; tentatively, D is TRBD1 (5 bases). This CDR3 spans 14 amino acids. CDR1 is SGHKS, CDR2 YYEKEE, per germline (reference sequence). Trimming stripped 3 bases from V and 6 bases from J, with 16 bases between. CDR3 residues: CASSSPAQGFEQYF. CDR3 in DNA: TGTGCCAGCAGCTCGCCAGCCCAGGGTTTCGAGCAGTACTTC.

This clone was counted between two and nine times. The DNA of the CDR3 is TGTGCCAGCAGTGAAGAGGCAGTAGCGAACACTGAAGCTTTCTTT. As protein: CASSEEAVANTEAFF. The chain uses TRBV6-1 and TRBJ1-1; D is undetermined. Trimming shortened V by 1 base and J by 1 base, and 10 bases separated the two germline ends. In germline, CDR1 is MNHNS, CDR2 SASEGT. The length of the CDR3 is 15 residues.

J is TRBJ2-7 and V is TRBV19; 12 bases fit TRBD2. This CDR3 comprises 16 residues. Germline loops: CDR1 LNHDA, CDR2 SQIVND (reference sequence). Trimming cost V 5 bases and J 2 bases; bases outside gene matches: 7. The CDR3 region is CASSPRTSGNTYEQYF. CDR3 DNA: TGTGCCAGTAGTCCGCGGACTAGCGGGAACACCTACGAGCAGTACTTC.

The chain carries TRBV2 and TRBJ1-1; tentatively, D is TRBD1 (6 bases). This CDR3 has 13 residues. Trimming took off 6 bases at V and 3 bases at J, with 11 bases between the two ends. In germline, CDR1 is SNHLY, CDR2 FYNNEI. As DNA, the CDR3 is TGTGCCAGCAGAGACAGGTACGACACTGAAGCTTTCTTT. Residues: CASRDRYDTEAFF.

The chain is built from TRBV18 and TRBJ1-5, with 8 nucleotides matching TRBD1. With 4 bases clipped from V and 0 bases from J, the junction kept 2 bases outside the gene matches. The CDR3 is 15 residues long. Per germline, CDR1 KGHSH and CDR2 LQKENI. For the CDR3, the DNA is TGTGCCAGCTCACTGGGACAGGTTAGCAATCAGCCCCAGCATTTT. It encodes CASSLGQVSNQPQHF.

The chain recombines TRBV25-1 with TRBJ2-7; 10 bases align to TRBD2. The junction had 16 bases not matched to a gene; V was cut back by 2 bases and J by 6 bases. This CDR3 has 18 amino acids. The germline V gene encodes CDR1 MGHDK and CDR2 SYGVNS. The CDR3 DNA reads TGTGCCAGCAGTGAAGGGGGCTTCCTTCGTAGCGGGAGGCTCGAGCAGTACTTC. The encoded protein is CASSEGGFLRSGRLEQYF.

The rearrangement links TRBV19 to TRBJ2-1; TRBD1 matches 7 bases. CDR1 LNHDA and CDR2 SQIVND come from the germline V gene (reference sequence). This CDR3 has 15 residues. With 5 bases clipped from V and 4 bases from J, the junction kept 8 bases outside the gene matches. The DNA for the CDR3 is TGTGCCAGTAGTTGGCGGCAGGGGGAATACAATGAGCAGTTCTTC. This sequence encodes CASSWRQGEYNEQFF.

This clone came up a few times. This rearrangement joins TRBV12-5 to TRBJ2-3, with a possible D match to TRBD2 (6 bases). V gave up 0 bases and J gave up 10 bases, with 14 bases separating them. The CDR3 loop spans 14 amino acids. Per the germline V gene, CDR1 is LGHNT and CDR2 is FRNRAP. DNA for the CDR3: TGTGCTAGTGGTTTGGTACCAGGAGGGATAGCGCAGTATTTT. Its protein is CASGLVPGGIAQYF.